Below are 8 T cell receptor beta chains sequenced from a single sample in a study of cytomegalovirus exposure and HLA in healthy donors. With 60 Vbeta and 13 Jbeta primers, the PCR was carried out. Generated by immunoSEQ multiplex PCR, the TCRdb table keeps only in-frame clones and is missing some. The data show 95,000 to 150,000 clones, around 78% seen once. Sequencing was done on a sample of PBMCs. These TCRs come from a man between 40 and 49 years old in good health and CMV-seronegative.

In this sample, this clone turned up once. The J gene is TRBJ2-4, the V gene TRBV6-6, with 8 bases lining up with TRBD1. The germline CDR1 and CDR2 sequences are MNHNY and SVGAGI (reference sequence). This CDR3 region has 16 residues. V shed 6 bases and J 2 bases; nucleotides not matched to a gene: 9. The DNA for the CDR3 is TGTGCCAGCAGATTCCCCGGACAGGGTCCCAAAAACATTCAGTACTTC. Protein: CASRFPGQGPKNIQYF.

The chain recombines TRBV9 with TRBJ2-3; 7 bases match TRBD1. In germline, CDR1 is SGDLS, CDR2 YYNGEE. CDR3 size: 15 residues. Trimming at V came to 4 bases and at J to 3 bases, leaving 8 bases not matched to a gene. The CDR3 region is CASSMTGFWTDTQYF. In nucleotides, the CDR3 is TGTGCCAGCAGCATGACAGGGTTTTGGACAGATACGCAGTATTTT.

This clone was seen only once. The chain uses TRBV2 and TRBJ1-1; 8 positions match TRBD1. The CDR3 totals 14 residues. CDR1 and CDR2 from the germline V gene are SNHLY and FYNNEI. After removal of 6 bases from V and 5 bases from J, the junction contained 8 bases not matched to a gene. DNA of the CDR3: TGTGCCAGCAGACCCCAGCGGACAGGGACTGAAGCTTTCTTT. Its translation: CASRPQRTGTEAFF.

This clone has only a few counts. Written as DNA, the CDR3 is TGTGCCAGCTCACCCGCTAGGGGGAACACCGGGGAGCTGTTTTTT. Translation gives CASSPARGNTGELFF. The chain uses TRBV18 and TRBJ2-2; possibly TRBD1 for D (5 bases). This CDR3 contains 15 residues. With 3 bases removed from V and 1 base from J, the gap between germline ends came to 9 bases. Germline CDR1 KGHSH, CDR2 LQKENI.

The chain recombines TRBV4-2 with TRBJ1-4; the D gene is possibly TRBD1 (5 bases). Germline V gives CDR1 LGHNA, CDR2 YNFKEQ. V was clipped by 0 bases and J by 11 bases, with 19 bases between them. There are 16 residues in the CDR3. CDR3 amino acids: CASSQDLGVGGEKLFF. The CDR3 DNA reads TGTGCCAGCAGCCAAGATTTAGGAGTGGGGGGAGAGAAACTGTTTTTT.

This clone was recorded only once. The V call is TRBV30, the J call TRBJ1-1; no clear D gene. The germline V gene encodes CDR1 GTSNPN and CDR2 SVGIG (reference sequence). This CDR3 has 13 residues. Trimming stripped 3 bases from V and 4 bases from J, with 12 bases between. The CDR3 DNA sequence: TGTGCCTGGAGGGGTACAGCCACCACTGAAGCTTTCTTT. Its translation: CAWRGTATTEAFF.

The chain employs TRBV29-1 and TRBJ1-1; D is uncertain. The CDR3 contains 12 residues. CDR1 is SQVTM and CDR2 is ANQGSEA in the germline V gene. Trimming removed 4 bases at V and 1 base at J, with 7 bases between. The CDR3 nucleotides read TGCAGCGTTGTCCCCAGGAACACTGAAGCTTTCTTT. Residues: CSVVPRNTEAFF.

The chain carries TRBV28 and TRBJ1-5, with a possible D match to TRBD1 (5 bases). The germline V gene has CDR1 MDHEN and CDR2 SYDVKM. Trimming cost V 5 bases and J 5 bases, with 16 bases left between them. The CDR3 is 15 residues long. In DNA, the CDR3 is TGTGCCAGCAGTCCCCTAGACAGTGGTGATCAGCCCCAGCATTTT. Its protein product is CASSPLDSGDQPQHF. The full variable domain, rest sourced from reference TRBV28 and TRBJ1-5, is DVKVTQSSRYLVKRTGEKVFLECVQDMDHENMFWYRQDPGLGLRLIYFSYDVKMKEKGDIPEGYSVSREKKERFSLILESASTNQTSMYLCASSPLDSGDQPQHFGDGTRLSIL.